These 10 T cell receptor beta chains were all obtained from the same sample, sequenced in a study of tumor-infiltrating lymphocytes in primary liver carcinoma. Co-extraction of RNA and DNA was performed on about 20-32 mg of unsorted bulk tissue. Researchers generated TCR beta cDNA from about 0.5 ug of total RNA, relying on a constant-region primer. Library construction for TCR beta comprised three nested multiplex PCR rounds performed with slightly modified ARM-PCR. For approximately 10 cycles apiece, the opening two PCR rounds ran with TRBV1-TRBV30 forward primers and a C-beta reverse primer. TCRdb fed the multiplex PCR reads into MiXCR, producing one record per CDR3 protein. The sample lists about 120,000 distinct CDR3 sequences; 60% to 70% were seen once. Source material: liver tumor tissue from sampling region 1. Subset meaning: tumor region T1, superior pole. The receptor source for this set is an older woman with primary liver carcinoma and hepatitis B virus infection.

This clonotype is a singleton in its sample. Relative to the germline gene, one junction end is altered; a read error may explain this. In nucleotides, the CDR3 is TGTGCCGGCAGTTCACAGGGGAGTGGGGCCAACGCCCTGACTTTC. Translated: CAGSSQGSGANALTF. The chain links TRBV11-1 to TRBJ2-6, with TRBD1 identical over 7 bases. From germline, CDR1 is SGHAT and CDR2 FQDESV (reference sequence). The CDR3 sequence is 15 residues long.

The rearrangement links TRBV7-3 to TRBJ2-1, with 13 positions matching TRBD2. The CDR3 length is 16 residues. CDR1 is SGHTA and CDR2 is FQGTGA in the germline V gene. The V segment lost 2 bases and the J segment 10 bases; nucleotides outside the gene matches: 8. CDR3 bases: TGTGCCAGCAGCTTATATAGACCGGGACTAGCGGGAGAGCAGTTCTTC. This codes for CASSLYRPGLAGEQFF.

Of note for this clonotype: A clone one base away is much larger, so this may be a read error. No conserved phenylalanine or tryptophan is present at the end of the CDR3, so a read error is the likely explanation. The chain combines TRBV6-5 with TRBJ1-6; D is perhaps TRBD1 (5 bases). In germline, CDR1 is MNHEY, CDR2 SVGAGI. The CDR3 has 14 amino acids. V lost 6 bases and J lost 5, with 11 bases in between. CDR3 protein: CASRLREHNSPLHS. CDR3 DNA: TGTGCCAGCAGACTCAGGGAACATAATTCACCCCTCCACTCT.

In regard to this clonotype: Likely a read error: the CDR3 ends without its conserved phenylalanine or tryptophan. The chain couples TRBV11-1 to TRBJ1-1; 8 positions agree with TRBD1. This CDR3 is 17 amino acids long. The ends lost 1 base at V and 0 bases at J; junction bases unmatched: 7. Germline loops: CDR1 SGHAT, CDR2 FQDESV (reference sequence). For the CDR3, the DNA is TGTGCCAGCAGCTTAGTGGGGACAGGAGAGATGAACACTGAAGCTTTCCTT. Amino acid sequence: CASSLVGTGEMNTEAFL.

This clonotype was counted a few times. The chain carries TRBV28 and TRBJ2-5, with 8 bases that match TRBD2. CDR3 length: 15 residues. V gave up 5 bases and J gave up 0 bases; unmatched junction bases: 5. The germline V gene has CDR1 MDHEN and CDR2 SYDVKM. This CDR3 is CASSPPTSDQETQYF. The CDR3 coding sequence is TGTGCCAGCAGTCCACCGACTAGCGACCAAGAGACCCAGTACTTC.

In regard to this clonotype: Compared with germline, one end of the junction differs, possibly owing to a read error. The chain employs TRBV11-3 and TRBJ2-5; D is perhaps TRBD2 (5 bases). The germline gives CDR1 SGHNT, CDR2 YENEEA. CDR3 length: 13 amino acids. CDR3 sequence: CAGSSTGRETQYF. The CDR3, as DNA: TGTGCCGGCAGCTCTACGGGAAGGGAGACCCAGTACTTT.

Points on this clonotype: A clone one base away is much larger, so this may be a read error. This rearrangement joins TRBV7-8 to TRBJ1-1; the D is unclear. The CDR3 is 12 amino acids. Germline loops: CDR1 SGHVS, CDR2 FQNEAQ. CDR3 residues: CVSSLSDRQAFF. CDR3 nucleotides: TGTGTCAGCAGCTTATCAGATCGACAAGCTTTCTTT.

V and J are TRBV5-1 and TRBJ2-2; a weak D match, TRBD1 (5 bases). Germline CDR1 SGHRS, CDR2 YFSETQ. Trimming left V 9 bases short and J 1 base short, with 19 bases between. The CDR3 consists of 16 residues. The CDR3 DNA reads as TGCGCCATCACCTCTGACCTAGGGGTGAACACCGGGGAGCTGTTTTTT. It yields the protein CAITSDLGVNTGELFF.

Regarding this clonotype: A read error may be the cause here, since a much bigger clone is one base away. The chain employs TRBV5-4 and TRBJ2-1; D is uncertain. Germline-derived CDR1 and CDR2 are SGHNT and YYREEE (reference sequence). This CDR3 is 12 amino acids long. This CDR3 reads CASSGSKNEQSF. The CDR3 bases are TGTGCCAGCAGCGGCTCAAAGAATGAGCAGTCCTTC.

With respect to this clonotype: Mismatch with germline at one junction end may stem from a read error. This chain uses TRBV11-2 with TRBJ2-1; either TRBD1 or TRBD2 may supply D (5 bases each). Germline V CDR1 and CDR2: SGHAT, FQNNGV. The CDR3 is 15 residues long. CDR3 sequence (DNA): TGTGCTAGCAGTACCGGGACGGCGGACTACAATGAGCAGTTCTTC. Translated: CASSTGTADYNEQFF.